This T cell receptor beta chain was sequenced in a study of long-term antiretroviral therapy in people with HIV. The libraries were made with immunoSEQ v3.0 at survey level. Measured with immunoSEQ multiplex PCR; TCRdb has only the in-frame clones, and not every one. Of tens of thousands of clones in the sample, around 80% were seen once. The source material was unsorted PBMCs, sampled 1.1 years before starting antiretroviral therapy. The clonotype was recovered from a woman in her twenties or thirties with HIV.

CDR3 protein: CASSSQGPFQPQHF. As DNA, the CDR3 is TGTGCCAGCAGCTCCCAGGGACCTTTTCAGCCCCAGCATTTT. The V and J genes are TRBV5-5 and TRBJ1-5; D perhaps matches TRBD1 (5 bases). Germline loops: CDR1 SGHKS, CDR2 YYEKEE (reference sequence). This CDR3 spans 14 amino acids. V lost 3 bases and J lost 6, with 13 bases in between.